This T cell receptor (beta chain) is from a study of PD-L1 blockade in urothelial cancer. Across the whole study: Prior regimens of chemotherapy numbered 0 to 3 per patient. Blood samples had a median of 141,255 T cells, roughly 83,000 unique TCRs, and clonality approximately 0.08. General study findings and limits: Pretreatment blood TCR clonality under the median forecast improved survival.

Germline V gene lookup returns CDR1 SQVTM and CDR2 ANQGSEA. The length of the CDR3 is 12 residues. Synthetic TCR analog templates were spiked into all PCRs individually. The table came from immunoSEQ multiplex PCR; TCRdb's copy has only in-frame clones and leaves some out. This table has 25,000 to 30,000 clones, approximately 86% appearing once. As to this clone: Its antigen is unidentified.

The receptor was derived from a man aged 50-59 years with urothelial cancer. The genes are TRBV29-1 and TRBJ2-5, with 7 bases lining up with TRBD1. The sequences come from PBMCs, collected around atezolizumab (anti-PD-L1) treatment. The CDR3 DNA reads as TGCAGTACTAACCGGGGACAGGAGACCCAGTACTTC. Its translation: CSTNRGQETQYF.